The following is a T cell receptor beta chain sequence with its context. This clonotype was counted between two and nine times. It has no known antigen specificity. Per-base qualities were not stored, and no clone one base away is much larger. The data derive from a study of regulatory T cells in long-lasting Graves disease (dated by TCRdb to about 2021). Looking at the study overall: In the newly diagnosed Graves' disease group, patients had been taking antithyroid drugs for less than 3 months. Persistent Graves' disease patients were compared with newly diagnosed Graves' disease patients by peripheral blood TCR sequencing and RNA sequencing. The study was registered as a clinical trial and conducted in China. A total of around 35 samples underwent TCR sequencing, from about 13 patients with persistent Graves' disease and approximately 20 patients with newly diagnosed Graves' disease. General findings and caveats noted by the study authors: Persistent disease showed preferential use of TRBV28, TRBJ1-2 and TRBJ2-5, whereas newly diagnosed disease favored TRBV20-1 and TRBJ2-1. Only the TCR beta chain was sequenced and analyzed. A larger number of public clonotypes was shared among persistent patients (approximately 3,000) than among newly diagnosed patients (around 970). Lower TCR Shannon entropy and fewer highly expanded clones were observed in persistent Graves' disease patients than in newly diagnosed patients, which suggested clonal expansion. Because the primary lesion, thyroid tissue, could not be accessed, the study looked at peripheral blood alone. The authors noted that the small sample size was a limitation that may lower accuracy.

The time point label, as the study defines it: newly diagnosed GD, antithyroid drugs for less than 3 months. RNA was extracted from PBMCs in TRIzol for both TCR sequencing and RNA sequencing. The diagnosis of Graves' disease was made according to American Thyroid Association guidelines. Patients for the study were recruited at an endocrinology department in Xi'an, China. Each patient gave about 8.1 milliliters of peripheral blood, collected in an EDTA anticoagulant tube. Ficoll Paque Plus density gradient separation was used to isolate PBMCs, and no further T cell sorting was performed. RNA quality was checked with an Agilent 2100 Bioanalyzer and agarose gel, and concentration with a NanoDrop 2000. The CDR3 numbers 12 residues from cysteine through phenylalanine. Solely the CDR3 DNA is kept, with 36 bases framed from the first base. Cut back by 4 bases and 7 bases, the V and J ends lie 8 bases apart. Taken from the germline V gene (reference sequence), the CDR1 and CDR2 loops are LNHNV and YYDKDF.

The library was obtained by multiplex PCR. The instrument given in TCRdb is Illumina HiSeq 4000. iRepertoire HTBI primers and Arm-PCR amplification of CDR3 regions were used to construct TCR beta libraries. PCR products were gel purified before sequencing. For the original study's pipeline: Gene usage analysis of CDR3 amino acid clonotypes used the 55 to 80 TRBV and 14 TRBJ segments found across samples. Filtered high-quality paired reads were merged into contigs using COPE and FqMerger. BLAST was used to align contigs to IMGT TRBV, TRBD and TRBJ reference genes, and CDR3 was defined according to IMGT. Highly expanded clones were defined as clonotypes with a frequency above 0.1%. Shannon entropy served as the measure of repertoire diversity, while the Gini coefficient captured V-J evenness. Public clonotypes were defined as clonotypes shared by more than one individual. Starting from the raw public reads, TCRdb applied fastp trimming at Q25, assembled clones with MiXCR and retained in-frame beta chains. Identical CDR3 proteins give one entry, which carries the most common genes and DNA. The V and J calls, along with clone size, are taken from TCRdb and not from the paper's own processing. The sample has hundreds of thousands of distinct CDR3 sequences on record, roughly 15% of them singletons. The ten top clones hold 12% of the sample.

This sample was also put to use in a study of T cells in Graves' hyperthyroidism and ophthalmopathy. Reported in the second study: Stable Graves' hyperthyroidism was defined as the absence of progression to ophthalmopathy over 18 months of follow-up. Hyperthyroidism patients were newly diagnosed, had a disease duration of under 2 months, and were aged 18 to 65 years. Any patient with an uncontrolled infection, another autoimmune disease, pregnancy or lactation was excluded. Diagnoses were established on the basis of clinical symptoms, serum thyroxine and TRAb, thyroid ultrasound, and orbital computed tomography. The first round of RT-PCR for the TCR CDR3 was performed with the HTBI primer set and the Qiagen OneStep RT-PCR kit. Most expanded thyroid clonotypes (frequency above 0.001) were also detected in blood, a finding suggesting that blood repertoires may reflect thyroid immune responses. A model built on a 13 V-J signature distinguished ophthalmopathy from stable hyperthyroidism, reaching approximately 89% sensitivity and around 81% specificity in cross-validation and 80%/75% in testing. In validation, the model predicted progression to ophthalmopathy a median of approximately 6.6 months before onset, with roughly 70% sensitivity and 72.22% specificity. A discovery cohort of about a hundred patients, about 44 with Graves' ophthalmopathy and over 55 with stable Graves' hyperthyroidism, was used to find distinguishing TCR V-J signatures. An independent validation cohort of about 19 hyperthyroidism patients and roughly 16 patients who later progressed to ophthalmopathy tested prospective prediction of ophthalmopathy. For training and testing, the 100 or so patients in the discovery cohort were randomly divided in a 7:3 ratio. In addition, the study compared T-cell repertoires in thyroid tissue and in blood from a handful of Graves' hyperthyroidism patients. Following sampling, methimazole starting at 30 mg daily was given to hyperthyroidism patients, and high-dose intravenous methylprednisolone was given to ophthalmopathy patients. The libraries were constructed in a second round of multiplex PCR and then size-selected and purified. Libraries were sequenced paired-end with 100 bp reads on an Illumina HiSeq2000. SOAPnuke was used to process the raw data, throwing out any read that contained adapters or uncalled bases, had a mean Phred below 15, or lacked an exact constant-primer or identifier match. High-quality paired reads were merged using COPE v1.2.5, and each unique nucleotide sequence was defined as a clonotype. MiTCR v1.1 was used to align the clonotypes against IMGT TRBV, TRBD and TRBJ reference segments. Only V-J combinations with frequency above 0.0001, covering roughly 99% of repertoires, were analysed. A TCS score was defined as the ratio of F50 (clonal expansion) to E x V (chaos), with BLOSUM62-based TCRdist applied between CDR3 peptides within each V-J. Welch's t-statistics and random forest reduced approximately 520 V-J features to roughly 13, which were used in a naive Bayes classifier (R e1071). Sample size was not statistically predetermined, and blinding of investigators to group allocation was not performed. TCR Vbeta CDR3 sequencing of 135 peripheral blood samples (roughly 43 ophthalmopathy, 75 hyperthyroidism and roughly 17 progressor patients) is reported in the paper.

The sequencing used peripheral blood mononuclear cells (PBMCs), collected at new diagnosis, from a patient treated with antithyroid drugs. This TCR came from a young man with Graves disease. Donor details come from another sample of the same person, matched by shared clones. The sequence links TRBV15 to TRBJ1-3, with the D gene call left open. The encoded CDR3 is CATSIGVNTIYF. The DNA sequence is given as TGTGCCACCAGCATCGGGGTCAACACCATATATTTT. The CDR3 plus the reference TRBV15 and TRBJ1-3 genes for the other parts give the full variable domain: DAMVIQNPRYQVTQFGKPVTLSCSQTLNHNVMYWYQQKSSQAPKLLFHYYDKDFNNEADTPDNFQSRRPNTSFCFLDIRSPGLGDTAMYLCATSIGVNTIYFGEGSWLTVV.